Each of the 3 T cell receptor beta chains below was sequenced from the same sample in a study of CD8 T cells in Susac syndrome. cDNA came from about 0.51 to 1 ug RNA primed by random hexamers. TCRdb fed the immunoSEQ multiplex PCR reads into MiXCR, producing one record per CDR3 protein. In the table there are some 140,000 distinct CDR3 sequences, roughly 94% of which are singletons. Sequencing was performed on CD8+ T cells from PBMCs. The receptors come from a human donor with Susac syndrome.

The CDR3 DNA reads TGTGCCAGCGAAAGGACTAGCTACGAGCAGTACTTC. Amino acid sequence: CASERTSYEQYF. The gene calls are TRBV2 and TRBJ2-7, with 7 bases lining up with TRBD2. Germline values: CDR1 SNHLY, CDR2 FYNNEI. Trimming at V came to 8 bases and at J to 3 bases, leaving 4 bases not matched to a gene. This CDR3 contains 12 residues.

The chain links TRBV9 to TRBJ2-4; D is possibly TRBD1 (5 bases). Trimming took 0 bases from V and 0 from J, leaving 7 bases between them. This CDR3 contains 15 residues. The germline CDR1 and CDR2 sequences are SGDLS and YYNGEE. The CDR3 loop is CASSVAGLAKNIQYF. Written as DNA, the CDR3 is TGTGCCAGCAGCGTAGCAGGGTTAGCCAAAAACATTCAGTACTTC.

This rearrangement joins TRBV5-4 to TRBJ2-1; no definite D call. V dropped 0 bases and J dropped 4 bases, with 14 bases sitting between them. CDR3 length: 16 residues. Per the germline V gene, CDR1 is SGHNT and CDR2 is YYREEE (reference sequence). The CDR3 DNA reads TGTGCCAGCAGCTTGGACGCCGGGCTGACTTACAATGAGCAGTTCTTC. It specifies CASSLDAGLTYNEQFF.